Listed here are 21 T cell receptor beta chains from one sample, sequenced in a study of shared clonotypes between healthy human individuals. Assay: immunoSEQ multiplex PCR; the TCRdb copy retains only in-frame clones and omits some. The table lists more than 1,200,000 clones, just under 99% of them singletons. The sequencing sample was made of naive CD4+ T cells sorted from blood. Subset: CD45RA+ positively selected. The receptors come from a young man in good health.

V is TRBV28 and J is TRBJ1-2; D gene ambiguous. Germline V gene sequence: CDR1 MDHEN, CDR2 SYDVKM. The V gene lost 2 bases and the J gene lost 7 bases, with 8 bases spanning the gap. The CDR3 is 12 amino acids. The DNA for the CDR3 is TGTGCCAGCAGTTTAATCGGCTCTGGCTACACCTTC. As protein: CASSLIGSGYTF.

About this clone itself: The sample has other DNA sequences that encode this CDR3 too. The chain links TRBV11-2 to TRBJ2-7; D may be TRBD1 or TRBD2 (5 bases each). This CDR3 is built from 13 residues. Germline-derived CDR1 and CDR2 are SGHAT and FQNNGV. The V end lost 5 bases, the J end lost 2 bases, and 10 bases lay between the germline ends. CDR3 sequence reads: CASSLGTAYEQYF. The CDR3 DNA is TGTGCCAGCAGCCTCGGGACGGCCTACGAGCAGTACTTC.

The genes are TRBV7-9 and TRBJ2-5, with D possibly TRBD2 on 6 matching bases. Germline CDR1 and CDR2: SEHNR and FQNEAQ (reference sequence). CDR3 length: 15 amino acids. V was shortened by 4 bases and J by 4 bases, with 16 bases between the two germline ends. This CDR3 is CASSYLSGSGETQYF. CDR3 nucleotide sequence: TGTGCCAGCAGCTACCTATCCGGGAGCGGAGAGACCCAGTACTTC.

The chain joins TRBV19 to TRBJ1-5; no clear D gene. The CDR3 sequence is 15 residues long. The V and J ends lost 1 base and 5 bases respectively, with 12 bases between them. In germline, CDR1 is LNHDA, CDR2 SQIVND (reference sequence). CDR3 sequence: CASSIGGREYQPQHF. In DNA form, the CDR3 reads TGTGCCAGTAGTATAGGTGGGAGGGAATATCAGCCCCAGCATTTT.

This clone is a singleton in its sample. The rearrangement uses TRBV30 and TRBJ2-3; TRBD2 aligns across 11 bases. Germline V gene lookup returns CDR1 GTSNPN and CDR2 SVGIG (reference sequence). After removal of 2 bases from V and 2 bases from J, the junction contained 6 bases not matched to a gene. The CDR3 has 16 residues. The CDR3 DNA follows: TGTGCCTGGAGTCTCAGACTAGCGGGGTTCACAGATACGCAGTATTTT. Translation: CAWSLRLAGFTDTQYF.

The chain links TRBV2 to TRBJ1-2, with D tentatively TRBD1 (6 bases). This CDR3 has 17 amino acids. Germline values: CDR1 SNHLY, CDR2 FYNNEI. The V end lost 5 bases, the J end lost 2 bases, and 21 bases lay between the germline ends. The CDR3 loop reads CASSSKRTAGGNYGYTF. Written as DNA, the CDR3 is TGTGCCAGCAGTTCCAAGCGGACAGCTGGAGGGAACTATGGCTACACCTTC.

The rearrangement joins TRBV28 to TRBJ2-2; weak D call: TRBD2 (5 bases). This CDR3 is built from 15 residues. Trimming removed 3 bases at V and 4 bases at J, with 12 bases between. Germline assignment: CDR1 MDHEN and CDR2 SYDVKM. Here the CDR3 reads CASSLLTRGTGELFF. The CDR3 DNA reads TGTGCCAGCAGTTTGTTAACTCGGGGCACCGGGGAGCTGTTTTTT. The variable domain in full, completed from reference TRBV28 and TRBJ2-2, reads DVKVTQSSRYLVKRTGEKVFLECVQDMDHENMFWYRQDPGLGLRLIYFSYDVKMKEKGDIPEGYSVSREKKERFSLILESASTNQTSMYLCASSLLTRGTGELFFGEGSRLTVL.

The genes are TRBV25-1 and TRBJ2-1, with 9 bases fitting TRBD1. From germline, CDR1 is MGHDK and CDR2 SYGVNS. The CDR3 covers 14 residues. Unmatched junction bases numbered 3, after V lost 5 bases and J lost 4 bases. CDR3 amino acids: CASSSDRGYNEQFF. The CDR3 DNA is TGTGCCAGCAGTTCCGACAGGGGGTACAATGAGCAGTTCTTC.

The table lists this clone with a count of one. The J gene is TRBJ2-1, the V gene TRBV7-2; weak D call: TRBD2 (7 bases). The CDR3 loop spans 12 amino acids. Germline assignment: CDR1 SGHTA and CDR2 FQGNSA. Deletions cut 1 base from V and 13 bases from J, with 11 bases between. The CDR3 coding sequence is TGTGCCAGCAGCTTAGAGGGGGGGCGACAGTTCTTC. This sequence encodes CASSLEGGRQFF.

CDR3 nucleotides: TGTGCCAGCAGCTCGGGCATCGGGGAGCCCCAGCATTTT. Protein product: CASSSGIGEPQHF. The chain joins TRBV5-6 to TRBJ1-5; no reliable D call. Between the trimmed V and J ends, which lost 3 bases and 8 bases, there was a span of 12 bases. CDR3 size: 13 residues. Looked up from germline, CDR1 is SGHDT and CDR2 is YYEEEE.

V gene TRBV6-1 combines with J gene TRBJ2-7; 8 bases fit TRBD2. V was pared by 11 bases and J by 3 bases, with 12 bases of the junction left unmatched. The CDR3 has 14 amino acids. Germline CDR1 MNHNS, CDR2 SASEGT. In DNA form, the CDR3 reads TGTGCCTCCCGTCCCAGCGGGAGCGACTACGAGCAGTACTTC. This sequence encodes CASRPSGSDYEQYF.

This chain connects TRBV15 to TRBJ2-1; D possibly corresponds to TRBD2 (7 bases). V was clipped by 5 bases and J by 2 bases, with 16 bases between them. This CDR3 has 16 residues. Germline V lookup: CDR1 LNHNV, CDR2 YYDKDF (reference sequence). The CDR3 sequence is CATSGHRGAAYNEQFF. CDR3 bases: TGTGCCACCAGCGGCCATCGGGGGGCGGCCTACAATGAGCAGTTCTTC.

This clone has only one observation. This chain joins TRBV14 and TRBJ2-6; tentatively, D is TRBD1 (6 bases). The CDR3 consists of 16 residues. Trimming cost V 4 bases and J 1 base, with 11 bases left between them. Germline V CDR1 and CDR2: SGHDN, FVKESK. This chain's CDR3 is CASSPYRVSGANVLTF. The CDR3 DNA reads as TGTGCCAGCAGCCCTTACAGGGTTTCTGGGGCCAACGTCCTGACTTTC.

This rearrangement joins TRBV27 to TRBJ1-4; D unclear. V dropped 2 bases and J dropped 5 bases, with 9 bases sitting between them. CDR3 size: 14 residues. Per germline, CDR1 MNHEY and CDR2 SMNVEV (reference sequence). CDR3 nucleotide sequence: TGTGCCAGCAGTTTAGGGGAACGGAATGAAAAACTGTTTTTT. Its protein is CASSLGERNEKLFF.

V usage is TRBV5-1 and J usage is TRBJ2-2, with 7 bases matching TRBD1. Germline values: CDR1 SGHRS, CDR2 YFSETQ. Germline trimming cut 4 bases from V and 4 bases from J; bases unmatched to any gene: 4. CDR3 length: 14 amino acids. The CDR3 bases are TGCGCCAGCAGCCGGGACAGATCCACCGGGGAGCTGTTTTTT. This encodes CASSRDRSTGELFF.

This chain joins TRBV19 and TRBJ1-4; 7 positions agree with TRBD1. The CDR3 length is 15 residues. With 7 bases clipped from V and 0 bases from J, the junction kept 5 bases outside the gene matches. In germline, CDR1 is LNHDA, CDR2 SQIVND (reference sequence). The CDR3 loop is CASKGQHPTNEKLFF. In DNA, the CDR3 is TGTGCCAGTAAGGGACAGCACCCAACTAATGAAAAACTGTTTTTT.

Concerning this clone itself: This specimen includes other DNA sequences encoding the same CDR3. CDR3: CASSLVAGTYNEQFF. As DNA, the CDR3 is TGCGCCAGCAGCTTGGTGGCGGGAACCTACAATGAGCAGTTCTTC. The chain combines TRBV5-1 with TRBJ2-1; tentative D call: TRBD2 (6 bases). Germline CDR1 and CDR2: SGHRS and YFSETQ. V was cut by 0 bases and J by 2 bases, with 9 bases left in between. There are 15 residues in the CDR3.

The V gene is TRBV7-8, the J gene TRBJ2-7; D may be TRBD2 (6 bases). V lost 4 bases to trimming and J lost 7 bases, with 14 bases between them. The CDR3 loop spans 13 amino acids. The germline CDR1 and CDR2 sequences are SGHVS and FQNEAQ. CDR3 nucleotides: TGTGCCAGCAGCTCGCGGGGAGGAGGGGAGCAGTACTTC. Amino acid sequence: CASSSRGGGEQYF.

The chain joins TRBV4-1 to TRBJ2-7; 7 nucleotides match TRBD2. After removal of 1 base from V and 3 bases from J, the junction contained 9 bases not matched to a gene. Germline CDR1 MGHRA, CDR2 YSYEKL. The CDR3 has 16 amino acids. The CDR3 sequence is CASSQVGGRASYEQYF. Written as DNA, the CDR3 is TGCGCCAGCAGCCAAGTCGGGGGGAGGGCCAGCTACGAGCAGTACTTC.

The V call is TRBV18, the J call TRBJ2-1; 7 nucleotides align to TRBD2. This CDR3 is built from 14 residues. The germline V gene encodes CDR1 KGHSH and CDR2 LQKENI. V was clipped by 6 bases and J by 6 bases; unmatched bases: 8. CDR3 bases: TGTGCCAGCTCTCGGACTAGGACTGTCAATGAGCAGTTCTTC. Translation: CASSRTRTVNEQFF.

The chain links TRBV2 to TRBJ2-1; TRBD2 aligns across 8 bases. CDR3 size: 13 residues. The V and J ends lost 6 bases and 7 bases, in that order; junction bases with no gene match: 5. The germline V gene has CDR1 SNHLY and CDR2 FYNNEI. In DNA form, the CDR3 reads TGTGCCAGCAGCTGGCGGGAGGTAAATGAGCAGTTCTTC. This translates into CASSWREVNEQFF.